The 4 T cell receptor beta chains presented below share a single source sample, sequenced in a study of T cell repertoires in cytomegalovirus infection. TCRdb independently ran MiXCR on the reads; one entry per CDR3 protein. The table has under 350,000 distinct CDR3 sequences, approximately 22% seen once. No antigen has been assigned to these receptors. The sample was cultured PBMCs, taken from culture after CMV antigen stimulation. Receptors originate from a human donor in good health (CMV status not recorded). Some clones in this sample may be carry-over from other donors' samples.

This clonotype was detected a few times. The chain carries TRBV12-3 or TRBV12-4 and TRBJ1-4; no reliable D call. V lost 7 bases to trimming and J lost 4 bases, with 7 bases between them. This CDR3 has 12 residues. The CDR3 nucleotides read TGTGCCAGCACCCATCTTAATGAAAAACTGTTTTTT. Protein sequence: CASTHLNEKLFF.

The rearrangement joins TRBV6-8 to TRBJ2-3, with 7 bases that match TRBD2. The CDR3 runs to 15 residues. V trimming: 2 bases; J trimming: 6 bases; junction bases outside the gene matches: 8. CDR1 is MNHGY, CDR2 SAAAGT, per germline. The CDR3 bases are TGTGCCAGCAGTTACCGGTGGGGGGGGGGGGATACGCAGTATTTT. As protein: CASSYRWGGGDTQYF.

This clonotype was recorded many times. V is TRBV11-3 and J is TRBJ1-1; no definite D call. V lost 0 bases to trimming and J lost 5 bases, with 16 bases between them. Per germline, CDR1 SGHNT and CDR2 YENEEA. This CDR3 is built from 16 residues. The CDR3 spells CASSLDEWRNKTEAFF. The CDR3, as DNA: TGTGCCAGCAGCTTAGATGAGTGGAGGAACAAGACTGAAGCTTTCTTT.

This clonotype was counted many times. The chain carries TRBV7-9 and TRBJ2-7; D assignment may be TRBD1 or TRBD2 (5 bases each). CDR1 is SEHNR and CDR2 is FQNEAQ in the germline V gene (reference sequence). V gave up 5 bases and J gave up 4 bases, with 18 bases separating them. The CDR3 has 15 amino acids. This CDR3 is CASSPLGTVTYEQYF. The CDR3 coding sequence is TGTGCCAGCAGCCCACTGGGGACGGTGACTTACGAGCAGTACTTC.